This T cell receptor beta chain originates from a study of shared T cell receptors in the human thymus. Some clones are missing from TCRdb's copy, which holds only in-frame ones; the method was immunoSEQ multiplex PCR. The sample consists of about 660,000 clones, roughly 90% of them appearing once. The CDR3 totals 15 residues. Trimming removed 6 bases from V and 4 bases from J, with 18 bases in between. Germline V gene lookup returns CDR1 MGHRA and CDR2 YSYEKL. This sample was also put to use in a study of human thymus T cells. That report adds: Donation came from healthy Finnish infants having corrective surgery for congenital heart defects. Resections removed during corrective heart surgery provided the thymus tissue used. Usage of V and J genes appeared biased in thymic and blood repertoires.

V is TRBV4-1 and J is TRBJ2-5; D might be TRBD1 (6 bases). Sequencing input: thymocytes. The receptor's source is a boy younger than two with a congenital heart defect. The CDR3, as DNA: TGCGCCAGCAGTTTCACAGGGAGAGGAGGAGAGACCCAGTACTTC. Protein sequence: CASSFTGRGGETQYF.